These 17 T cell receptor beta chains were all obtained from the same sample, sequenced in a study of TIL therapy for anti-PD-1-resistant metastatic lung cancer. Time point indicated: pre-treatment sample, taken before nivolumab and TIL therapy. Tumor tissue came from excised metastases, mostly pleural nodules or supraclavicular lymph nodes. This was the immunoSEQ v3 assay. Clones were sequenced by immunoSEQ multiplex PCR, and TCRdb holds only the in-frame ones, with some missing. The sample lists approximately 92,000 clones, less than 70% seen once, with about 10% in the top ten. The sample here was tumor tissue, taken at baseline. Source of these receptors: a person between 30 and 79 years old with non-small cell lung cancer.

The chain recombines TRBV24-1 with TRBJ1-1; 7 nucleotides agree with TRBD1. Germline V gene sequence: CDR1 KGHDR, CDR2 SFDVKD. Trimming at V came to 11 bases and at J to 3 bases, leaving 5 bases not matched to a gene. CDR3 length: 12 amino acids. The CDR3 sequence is CAMTGTYTEAFF. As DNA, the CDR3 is TGTGCCATGACAGGGACCTACACTGAAGCTTTCTTT.

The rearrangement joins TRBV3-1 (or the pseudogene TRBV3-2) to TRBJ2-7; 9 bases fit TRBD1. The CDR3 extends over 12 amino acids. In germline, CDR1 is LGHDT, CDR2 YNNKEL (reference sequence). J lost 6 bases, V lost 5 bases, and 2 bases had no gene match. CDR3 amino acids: CASSWTGAEQYF. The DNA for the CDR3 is TGTGCCAGCAGCTGGACAGGGGCCGAGCAGTACTTC.

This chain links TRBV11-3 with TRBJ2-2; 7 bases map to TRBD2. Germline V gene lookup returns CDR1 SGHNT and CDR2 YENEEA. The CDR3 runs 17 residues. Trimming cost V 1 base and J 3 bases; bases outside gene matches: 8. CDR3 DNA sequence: TGTGCCAGCAGCTTAGGCGTCGGCGGGGGAGACACCGGGGAGCTGTTTTTT. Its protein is CASSLGVGGGDTGELFF.

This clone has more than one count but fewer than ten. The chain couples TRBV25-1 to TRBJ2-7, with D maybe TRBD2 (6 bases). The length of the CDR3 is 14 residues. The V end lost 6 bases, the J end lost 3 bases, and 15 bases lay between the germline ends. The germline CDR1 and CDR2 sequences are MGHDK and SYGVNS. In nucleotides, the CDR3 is TGTGCCAGCAGGGCAAGGACGGGGGTCTACGAGCAGTACTTC. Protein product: CASRARTGVYEQYF.

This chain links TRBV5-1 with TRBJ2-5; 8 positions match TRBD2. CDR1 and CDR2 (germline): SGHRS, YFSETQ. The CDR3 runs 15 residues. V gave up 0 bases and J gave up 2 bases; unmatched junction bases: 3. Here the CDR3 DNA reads TGCGCCAGCAGCTTGGGACTAGCGACACAAGAGACCCAGTACTTC. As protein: CASSLGLATQETQYF.

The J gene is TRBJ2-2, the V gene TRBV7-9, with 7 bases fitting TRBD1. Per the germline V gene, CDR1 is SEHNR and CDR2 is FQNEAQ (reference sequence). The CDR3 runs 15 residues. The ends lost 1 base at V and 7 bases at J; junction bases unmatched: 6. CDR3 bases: TGTGCCAGCAGCTTAGTTGCAGGGGGTGTCGGGGAGCTGTTTTTT. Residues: CASSLVAGGVGELFF.

CDR3 nucleotides: TGTGCCGGCCGACAGGGGAGGGGGCTCACAGATACGCAGTATTTT. It encodes CAGRQGRGLTDTQYF. The chain uses TRBV5-8 and TRBJ2-3; D might be TRBD1 (8 bases). The V end lost 10 bases, the J end lost 2 bases, and 20 bases lay between the germline ends. The CDR3 extends over 15 amino acids. Germline V CDR1 and CDR2: SGHTS, YDEGEE.

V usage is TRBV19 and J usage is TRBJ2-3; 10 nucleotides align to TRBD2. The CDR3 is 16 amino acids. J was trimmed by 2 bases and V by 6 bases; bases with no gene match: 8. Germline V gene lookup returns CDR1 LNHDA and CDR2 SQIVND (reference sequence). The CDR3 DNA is TGTGCCAGTAGCAATCTAGCGGGGGTCTTCACAGATACGCAGTATTTT. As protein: CASSNLAGVFTDTQYF.

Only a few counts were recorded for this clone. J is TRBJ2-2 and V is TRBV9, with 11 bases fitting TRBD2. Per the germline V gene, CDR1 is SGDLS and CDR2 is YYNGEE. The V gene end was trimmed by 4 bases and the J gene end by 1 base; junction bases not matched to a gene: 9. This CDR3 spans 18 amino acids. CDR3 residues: CASSPRLAGTENTGELFF. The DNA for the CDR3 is TGTGCCAGCAGCCCCCGACTAGCGGGGACTGAGAACACCGGGGAGCTGTTTTTT.

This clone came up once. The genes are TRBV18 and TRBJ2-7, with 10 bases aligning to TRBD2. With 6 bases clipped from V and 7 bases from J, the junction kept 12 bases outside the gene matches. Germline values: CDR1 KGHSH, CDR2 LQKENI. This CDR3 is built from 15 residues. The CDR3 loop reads CASSPELAGKSEQYF. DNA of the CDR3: TGTGCCAGCTCTCCTGAACTAGCGGGAAAATCTGAGCAGTACTTC.

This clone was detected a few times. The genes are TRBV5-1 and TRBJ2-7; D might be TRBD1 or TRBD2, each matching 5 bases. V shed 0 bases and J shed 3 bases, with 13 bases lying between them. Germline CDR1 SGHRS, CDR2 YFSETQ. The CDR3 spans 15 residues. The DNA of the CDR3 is TGCGCCAGCAGCTTGGGGGGGACCGGTATCTACGAGCAGTACTTC. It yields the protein CASSLGGTGIYEQYF.

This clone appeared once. CDR3 amino acids: CASSYSSGDYGYTF. CDR3 DNA sequence: TGTGCCAGCAGTTACTCATCAGGGGACTATGGCTACACCTTC. V usage is TRBV6-5 and J usage is TRBJ1-2; maybe TRBD1 (6 bases). This CDR3 region has 14 residues. The V and J ends lost 0 bases and 3 bases respectively, with 8 bases between them. Germline CDR1 reads MNHEY; CDR2 reads SVGAGI.

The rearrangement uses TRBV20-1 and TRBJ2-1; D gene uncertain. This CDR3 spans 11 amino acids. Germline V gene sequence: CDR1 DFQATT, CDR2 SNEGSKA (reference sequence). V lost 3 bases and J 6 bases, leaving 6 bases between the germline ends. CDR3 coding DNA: TGCAGTGCTAGGGGTCCCAATGAGCAGTTCTTC. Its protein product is CSARGPNEQFF.

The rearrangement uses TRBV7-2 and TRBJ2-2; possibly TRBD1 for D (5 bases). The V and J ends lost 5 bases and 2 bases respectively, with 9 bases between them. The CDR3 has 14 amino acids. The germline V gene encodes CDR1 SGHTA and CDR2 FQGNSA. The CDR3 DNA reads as TGTGCCAGCAGCCCAGACAGTAACACCGGGGAGCTGTTTTTT. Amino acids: CASSPDSNTGELFF.

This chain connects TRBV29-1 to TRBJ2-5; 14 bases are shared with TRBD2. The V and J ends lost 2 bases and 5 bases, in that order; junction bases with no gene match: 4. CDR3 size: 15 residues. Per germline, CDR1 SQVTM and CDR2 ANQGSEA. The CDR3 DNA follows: TGCAGCGTTGAAAAGACTAGCGGGAGGGGGGAGACCCAGTACTTC. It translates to CSVEKTSGRGETQYF. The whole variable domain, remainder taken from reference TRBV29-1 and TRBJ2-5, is SAVISQKPSRDICQRGTSLTIQCQVDSQVTMMFWYRQQPGQSLTLIATANQGSEATYESGFVIDKFPISRPNLTFSTLTVSNMSPEDSSIYLCSVEKTSGRGETQYFGPGTRLLVL.

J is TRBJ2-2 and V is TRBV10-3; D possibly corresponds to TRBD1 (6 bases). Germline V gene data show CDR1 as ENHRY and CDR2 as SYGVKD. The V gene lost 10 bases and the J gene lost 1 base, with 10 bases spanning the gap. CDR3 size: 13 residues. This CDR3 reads CATLDRNTGELFF. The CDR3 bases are TGTGCCACCCTGGACAGGAACACCGGGGAGCTGTTTTTT.

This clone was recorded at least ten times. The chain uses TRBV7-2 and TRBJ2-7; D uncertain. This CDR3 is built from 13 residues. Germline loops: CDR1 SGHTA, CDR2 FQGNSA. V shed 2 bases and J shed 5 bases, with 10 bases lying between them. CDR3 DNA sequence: TGTGCCAGCAGCTTAAAATGGACCCACGAGCAGTACTTC. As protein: CASSLKWTHEQYF. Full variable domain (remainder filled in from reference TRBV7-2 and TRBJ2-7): GAGVSQSPSNKVTEKGKDVELRCDPISGHTALYWYRQSLGQGLEFLIYFQGNSAPDKSGLPSDRFSAERTGGSVSTLTIQRTQQEDSAVYLCASSLKWTHEQYFGPGTRLTVT.